The 21 T cell receptor beta chains below all came from one sample that was sequenced in a study of shared clonotypes between healthy human individuals (dated by TCRdb to the early 2020s). The method was the immunoSEQ multiplex PCR assay. Sourced from immuneACCESS, this table was stored by TCRdb with only in-frame sequences that have V and J called. A share of the clones is absent; for the studies checked, an unresolved V gene accounts for under half, and the remainder has no known explanation. This sample lists a few million clones; around nine tenths were detected once. Together, the top ten hold over 0.12% of the sample. The sequenced sample was naive CD4+ T cells sorted from blood. Sample cell subset or site, as interpreted from the label and publication: CD45RA+ positively selected. The source of these receptors is a man aged 18 to 35 in good health.

The chain employs TRBV27 and TRBJ1-3; D may be TRBD1 (6 bases). V lost 1 base to trimming and J lost 2 bases, with 9 bases between them. In germline, CDR1 is MNHEY, CDR2 SMNVEV (reference sequence). The CDR3 contains 15 residues. The CDR3 here is CASSLFRGPGNTIYF. CDR3 nucleotide sequence: TGTGCCAGCAGTTTATTCCGGGGGCCTGGAAACACCATATATTTT.

V gene TRBV5-6 combines with J gene TRBJ1-2, with 11 bases that match TRBD1. Germline V gene sequence: CDR1 SGHDT, CDR2 YYEEEE. V lost 5 bases, J lost 7 bases, and 4 bases stayed unmatched. The CDR3 extends over 13 amino acids. In DNA form, the CDR3 reads TGTGCCAGCAGTTGGACAGGGGGCAGTGGCTACACCTTC. Its translation is CASSWTGGSGYTF.

The chain joins TRBV28 to TRBJ1-5; maybe TRBD1 (5 bases). CDR1 MDHEN and CDR2 SYDVKM come from the germline V gene. The CDR3 is made up of 15 amino acids. The germline V and J ends were trimmed by 6 bases and 7 bases, with 19 bases remaining between them. The CDR3 DNA reads TGTGCCAGCAGGACAGAGACCCTCGACACCCAGCCCCAGCATTTT. Encoded protein: CASRTETLDTQPQHF.

The V and J genes are TRBV5-6 and TRBJ1-2; maybe TRBD1 (5 bases). Germline CDR1 SGHDT, CDR2 YYEEEE. Trimming took 2 bases from V and 4 from J, leaving 12 bases between them. The CDR3 extends over 14 amino acids. CDR3 sequence: CASSLGRVGYGYTF. The CDR3 nucleotides read TGTGCCAGCAGCTTAGGCAGGGTAGGCTATGGCTACACCTTC.

A note on this clone: Within the sample, other DNA sequences also encode this same CDR3. The V and J genes are TRBV5-1 and TRBJ2-5; 7 bases are a match to TRBD2. This CDR3 region has 13 residues. The V segment lost 3 bases and the J segment 3 bases; nucleotides outside the gene matches: 2. Germline CDR1 is SGHRS and CDR2 is YFSETQ. DNA of the CDR3: TGCGCCAGCAGCTCAAGCGGGAAAGAGACCCAGTACTTC. Amino acid sequence: CASSSSGKETQYF.

The chain is built from TRBV25-1 and TRBJ1-5; D unclear. Germline-derived CDR1 and CDR2 are MGHDK and SYGVNS. The CDR3 totals 12 residues. Trimming cost V 5 bases and J 3 bases, with 5 bases left between them. DNA for the CDR3: TGTGCCAGCAGTTGGGCCAATCAGCCCCAGCATTTT. It codes for CASSWANQPQHF.

The rearrangement links TRBV29-1 to TRBJ2-3, with D possibly being TRBD1 (6 bases). V shed 2 bases and J shed 5 bases, with 14 bases lying between them. In germline, CDR1 is SQVTM, CDR2 ANQGSEA. The CDR3 loop spans 14 amino acids. CDR3 region: CSVEPAGALDTQYF. In DNA, the CDR3 is TGCAGCGTTGAACCAGCAGGGGCTTTAGATACGCAGTATTTT.

CDR3 region: CASSSPGAGLNEQYF. DNA for the CDR3: TGTGCCAGCAGCTCCCCCGGGGCAGGGTTAAACGAGCAGTACTTC. The chain is built from TRBV11-2 and TRBJ2-7, with D perhaps assigned TRBD1 or TRBD2 (5 bases each). Germline V gene data show CDR1 as SGHAT and CDR2 as FQNNGV. Deletions cut 4 bases from V and 5 bases from J, with 18 bases between. This CDR3 spans 15 amino acids.

The chain joins TRBV4-3 to TRBJ1-4, with 8 nucleotides matching TRBD1. CDR3 length: 15 amino acids. V trimming: 4 bases; J trimming: 7 bases; junction bases outside the gene matches: 8. Germline assignment: CDR1 LGHNA and CDR2 YSLEER. The CDR3 loop is CASSRQGIPSEKLFF. The CDR3 coding sequence is TGCGCCAGCAGCCGACAGGGGATACCTAGTGAAAAACTGTTTTTT.

This clone was recorded once. The rearrangement joins TRBV5-1 to TRBJ1-1; no clear D. Germline V lookup: CDR1 SGHRS, CDR2 YFSETQ. V shed 4 bases and J shed 1 base, with 14 bases lying between them. This CDR3 has 15 amino acids. The CDR3 region is CASSPARPPNTEAFF. The CDR3 DNA follows: TGCGCCAGCAGCCCCGCCAGGCCTCCGAACACTGAAGCTTTCTTT. Complete variable domain (other parts from reference TRBV5-1 and TRBJ1-1): KAGVTQTPRYLIKTRGQQVTLSCSPISGHRSVSWYQQTPGQGLQFLFEYFSETQRNKGNFPGRFSGRQFSNSRSEMNVSTLELGDSALYLCASSPARPPNTEAFFGQGTRLTVV.

For this clone: Additional DNA sequences in this sample encode the identical CDR3. The chain is built from TRBV5-4 and TRBJ2-2; weak D call: TRBD2 (6 bases). The germline CDR1 and CDR2 sequences are SGHNT and YYREEE (reference sequence). This CDR3 contains 15 residues. The V end lost 1 base, the J end lost 2 bases, and 9 bases lay between the germline ends. The CDR3 spells CASSLSGGNTGELFF. The CDR3 nucleotides read TGTGCCAGCAGCTTGTCCGGGGGTAACACCGGGGAGCTGTTTTTT.

The V gene is TRBV6-5, the J gene TRBJ1-3; 8 bases fit TRBD1. The CDR3 is 14 residues long. V was pared by 7 bases and J by 4 bases, with 6 bases of the junction left unmatched. CDR1 is MNHEY, CDR2 SVGAGI, per germline. CDR3 sequence: CASKDRGSGNTIYF. In DNA, the CDR3 is TGTGCCAGCAAAGACAGGGGATCAGGAAACACCATATATTTT.

This chain uses TRBV30 with TRBJ1-6; unclear D gene. The CDR3 spans 13 residues. Trimming removed 4 bases from V and 5 bases from J, with 9 bases in between. From germline, CDR1 is GTSNPN and CDR2 SVGIG (reference sequence). The CDR3 nucleotides are TGTGCCTGGACCCAGAGGGATAATTCACCCCTCCACTTT. The encoded protein is CAWTQRDNSPLHF.

The chain links TRBV18 to TRBJ2-3; 10 bases match TRBD1. This CDR3 contains 16 residues. Looked up from germline, CDR1 is KGHSH and CDR2 is LQKENI. V dropped 3 bases and J dropped 0; count of bases not matched to a gene: 3. The CDR3 DNA follows: TGTGCCAGCTCACCCGGGACAGGGGTTAGCACAGATACGCAGTATTTT. Residues: CASSPGTGVSTDTQYF.

The J gene is TRBJ1-2, the V gene TRBV23-1, with D possibly TRBD1 on 5 matching bases. TRBV23-1 is flagged as an ORF with uncertain function. The CDR3 covers 15 residues. The V end was cut by 6 bases, the J end by 3 bases, with 17 bases between. CDR3 in DNA: TGCGCCAGCAGCCTCTCGGAGGGGCGAGACTATGGCTACACCTTC. Its protein is CASSLSEGRDYGYTF.

The chain has TRBV19 and TRBJ1-4; tentatively, D is TRBD1 (5 bases). The CDR3 runs to 13 residues. Germline CDR1 LNHDA, CDR2 SQIVND (reference sequence). With 10 bases removed from V and 7 bases from J, the gap between germline ends came to 16 bases. CDR3 in amino acids: CATAKTESEKLFF. The CDR3 coding sequence is TGTGCCACCGCGAAGACAGAGAGTGAAAAACTGTTTTTT.

Here the CDR3 DNA reads TGTGCCAGCAGCCACAGAGTTCTTACTAATGAAAAACTGTTTTTT. Its translation: CASSHRVLTNEKLFF. The chain recombines TRBV11-2 with TRBJ1-4; the D is unclear. From germline, CDR1 is SGHAT and CDR2 FQNNGV. The V end lost 5 bases, the J end lost 2 bases, and 12 bases lay between the germline ends. The CDR3 spans 15 residues.

This chain uses TRBV7-9 with TRBJ1-1; no clear D. The germline V gene has CDR1 SEHNR and CDR2 FQNEAQ (reference sequence). Trimming took off 4 bases at V and 6 bases at J, with 18 bases between the two ends. The CDR3 length is 15 residues. CDR3 protein: CASSSREFQAPEAFF. In DNA, the CDR3 is TGTGCCAGCAGCTCGCGGGAGTTTCAGGCCCCTGAAGCTTTCTTT.

The rearrangement joins TRBV18 to TRBJ1-2, with no clear D. The V gene lost 2 bases and the J gene lost 5 bases, with 9 bases spanning the gap. The CDR3 totals 13 residues. Germline V gene sequence: CDR1 KGHSH, CDR2 LQKENI. The CDR3 DNA is TGTGCCAGCTCACCAACGGCTGGGTATGGCTACACCTTC. This codes for CASSPTAGYGYTF.

This clone has only a few counts. This chain links TRBV6-1 with TRBJ1-2; 8 bases are shared with TRBD1. The CDR3 extends over 13 amino acids. CDR1 and CDR2 from the germline V gene are MNHNS and SASEGT. Germline trimming cut 5 bases from V and 8 bases from J; bases unmatched to any gene: 7. CDR3 loop: CASSLTGAGGYTF. The CDR3 DNA sequence: TGTGCCAGCAGTTTGACAGGGGCTGGAGGCTACACCTTC.

In DNA form, the CDR3 reads TGTGCCAGCAGGAACAAGAATTCACCCCTCCACTTT. As protein: CASRNKNSPLHF. The chain carries TRBV6-1 and TRBJ1-6; no clear D gene. The germline V and J ends were trimmed by 6 bases and 7 bases, with 7 bases remaining between them. This CDR3 is built from 12 residues. Germline V gives CDR1 MNHNS, CDR2 SASEGT.